The clone carrying this T cell receptor beta chain has only a few counts. PCR was performed a second time for roughly 7 to 12 cycles using a sample-barcoded 5' primer and a J-beta primer mix. TCRdb fed the 5' RACE reads into MiXCR, producing one record per CDR3 protein. The sample includes roughly 2 million distinct CDR3 sequences, roughly 49% of them seen just once. The sample comes from a study of blood T cells in healthy people across ages. V shed 7 bases and J shed 4 bases, with 8 bases lying between them. The germline gives CDR1 LNHDA, CDR2 SQIVND (reference sequence). This CDR3 region has 13 residues.

The TCR sequence derives from a woman aged 40-49 years in good health. The genes are TRBV19 and TRBJ2-6; unclear D gene. Specimen: blood. The CDR3 here is CASTPSGANVLTF. CDR3 sequence (DNA): TGTGCCAGTACCCCTTCGGGGGCCAACGTCCTGACTTTC.